The clone carrying this TCR beta chain appeared once. Its antigen remains unknown. Generated by immunoSEQ multiplex PCR, the TCRdb table keeps only in-frame clones and is missing some. The table lists around 130,000 clones, 94% of them singletons, with roughly 7% in the top ten. These data come from a study of T cell responses to AZD1222 COVID-19 vaccine. Study at large: Second-dose groups at about 4 or about 12 weeks were pooled. The study's findings and limits: Spike was spanned by vaccine-associated CD4 TCRs, which were dominant at 160-218 and 743-854.

Germline CDR1 and CDR2: SNHLY and FYNNEI. The CDR3 consists of 10 residues. Trimming took 8 bases from V and 12 from J; bases not matched to a gene: 4. The V and J genes are TRBV2 and TRBJ2-1; the match to TRBD2 covers 7 bases. Sequences were derived from peripheral blood, sampled on day 0 of AZD1222 vaccination. The source is an adult in good health. Written as DNA, the CDR3 is TGTGCCAGCCTAGCGGATGTGCAGTTCTTC. It is translated as CASLADVQFF.